What follows describes a single T cell receptor beta chain. The specificity of this receptor is unknown. Base qualities are missing; no much larger clone stands one base away. The sample originates from a study of CD8 T cell repertoires and HIV-1 epitope variants (dated by TCRdb to about 2020). Background on the whole study: T cells were stimulated in separate culture wells with each of twenty-five peptides representing autologous and known Gag and Nef epitope variants. Control conditions included a CMV, EBV and flu peptide pool, the Ebola AY9 epitope as negative control, and a no-peptide well. The epitopes tested were three Gag epitope families plus Nef HW9 and YT9. T cells were enriched using the EasySep Human T Cell Enrichment Kit and then co-cultured with an equal number of autologous T cell-negative cells acting as antigen-presenting cells. Cultures ran for about 9 days in IMDM with gentamicin, with half-media changes on days 3 and 7 adding IL-2, IL-7 and IL-15. An aliquot of 1M T cells was saved as an uncultured baseline condition, separate from the 80 to 95 T cell cultures. Running each culture condition in triplicate, except for one peptide done in duplicate, gave a total of 75 to 95 T cell cultures.

The immunoSEQ platform was used to sequence TCR beta CDR3 regions at survey depth. The QIAamp DNA micro kit was used to extract genomic DNA from every cultured and uncultured CD8+ T cell population. The authors' analysis ran thus. Samples with fewer than 5,000 productive reads were excluded, which removed about 7% of the roughly 80 HIV peptide-stimulated cultures. A MANAFEST web app trimmed sequences to CDR3 and removed nonproductive sequences, CDR3s under 5 amino acids, and those not starting C or ending F/W. For a clonotype to count as antigen-specific, the clonotype had to expand relative to the no-peptide control in at least 2 of 3 replicates at FDR 0.01, and only within one epitope family. In addition, a specific clonotype needed a frequency at least fivefold higher than in wells stimulated with peptides from other epitope families. TCRdb mirrors the immuneACCESS table, restricted to in-frame sequences. Some clones are absent from its copies; in checked studies, under half trace to an unresolved V gene, and the reason for the others is unknown. Clonal size and the V and J genes are those of that table, whereas D and trimming came from the DNA. The sample records 2,500 to 3,000 clones, around 73% of which are singletons. 40% to 50% of the sample lies in the top ten.

The EasySep Human CD8+ T Cell Enrichment Kit was used on day 10 to isolate CD8+ T cells from every culture. What the authors observed across the whole study: About five clonotypes recognized the Nef KF9 family and one clonotype recognized the HW9 family, while no responses to the TAALDMSHF plasma variant were seen. The study identified roughly nine antigen-specific TCR beta clonotypes, over 5 of which appeared to be cross-reactive for autologous or known escape epitope variants. Only TCR beta chains were identified by the assay, and proliferation to antigen, not T cell function or cytokine profile, was indicated.

The clonotype originates from a male donor with HIV. Sequences were obtained from cultured CD8+ T cells derived from PBMCs.

The CDR3: CASSSTGASLSSGANVLTF. The DNA reads as follows: TGTGCCAGCAGCTCGACAGGGGCCTCACTGAGCTCTGGGGCCAACGTCCTGACTTTC. The sequence joins TRBV7-9 to TRBJ2-6; 8 central bases correspond to TRBD1. The CDR3 spans 19 residues, from the cysteine through the phenylalanine. Of the read, only the CDR3 DNA is kept; its 57 bases are in frame from base 1. V and J are trimmed by 4 bases and 0 bases, and the gene matches miss 11 bases of the junction. Looking up the germline V gene (reference sequence) yields CDR1 SEHNR and CDR2 FQNEAQ.